This T cell receptor beta chain is from a study of blood T cell repertoires in COVID-19. Looking at the study overall: COVID-19 samples, acute and convalescent, were from the United States, Italy and Spain. The analysed material was cDNA or gDNA that came from T cells, B-cell-depleted T cells, or PBMCs.

In the study's own analysis: Amplification from reference gene primers served as the basis for estimated nucleated cell counts. The protocol was immunoSEQ multiplex PCR, while the TCRdb copy is restricted to in-frame clones and leaves out a portion. That table supplies the V and J calls and clone size; D and trimming were determined from the DNA. The repertoire holds 150,000 or so clones, with 82% as singletons. The source of this sequence is a woman aged 65 to 85 with acute or convalescent COVID-19. Sequences were obtained from peripheral blood.

The CDR3 nucleotides read TGTGCCAGCAGCTCCGAGACTAGGGCGGAGACCCAGTACTTC. Protein product: CASSSETRAETQYF. The rearrangement links TRBV7-2 to TRBJ2-5, with D tentatively TRBD2 (6 bases). The CDR3 is 14 amino acids. Germline V gene lookup returns CDR1 SGHTA and CDR2 FQGNSA. V was shortened by 4 bases and J by 5 bases, with 14 bases between the two germline ends.